This T cell receptor beta chain derives from a study of OX40 agonist ivuxolimab in advanced cancers. Study background: While on treatment, patients had intravenous ivuxolimab at 0.01 to 10 mg/kg every 2 weeks. Study-wide points: At 0.1 to 3.0 mg/kg, CD4+ and CD8+ blood T cells expanded clonally by week 6. Some of the lowest clonal expansion was seen in partial responders at 0.1-3.0 mg/kg.

Generated by immunoSEQ multiplex PCR, the TCRdb table keeps only in-frame clones and is missing some. The top ten hold 1.1% of the sample, which has about 70,000 clones, roughly 80% seen once. Note on this clone: The target antigen is unknown.

CDR1 and CDR2 from the germline V gene are SGHRS and YFSETQ. CDR3 length: 16 residues. V was pared by 7 bases and J by 8 bases, with 18 bases of the junction left unmatched. Sample: CD4+ or CD8+ T cells sorted from blood, taken in a trial of the OX40 agonist ivuxolimab. V gene TRBV5-1 combines with J gene TRBJ1-2, with TRBD1 identical over 9 bases. The origin of this receptor is an adult with an advanced solid tumor such as melanoma, head and neck, liver or kidney cancer. The CDR3 region has the DNA TGCGCCAGCGCACTCTCTTCACAGGGGGCGCCGGGCGGCTACACCTTC. Translated: CASALSSQGAPGGYTF.